The sequence of this T cell receptor beta chain was determined in a study of a mutant IDH1 vaccine in newly diagnosed glioma. On the study more broadly: The treated population exhibited a male proportion of about 62%, a female proportion of roughly 40%, and a mean age of around 40 years. Patients got radiotherapy, temozolomide, or both beforehand, and most got both.

The time point here: baseline, week 1 (first vaccination visit). Regarding treatment: pre-vaccination baseline after standard-of-care therapy. Donors' newly diagnosed IDH1-mutant WHO grade 3 or 4 astrocytomas lacked nuclear ATRX. CDR1 is SGHRS, CDR2 YFSETQ, per germline. CDR3 length equals 13 residues. V dropped 0 bases and J dropped 6 bases, with 9 bases sitting between them. A remark on this clone: Its antigen remains unidentified.

Study findings and constraints: It was about 92% of patients that developed vaccine-induced immune responses.

Sequenced by immunoSEQ multiplex PCR; TCRdb stores in-frame clones only, minus some. The table lists approximately 100,000 clones, about 87% of them singletons. Sequenced here: PBMCs, sampled from a glioma patient treated with radiotherapy, temozolomide or both. The sequence came from a woman aged 45-65 years with glioma. This sequence joins TRBV5-1 and TRBJ1-2; D is uncertain. The CDR3 here is CASSLVQADGYTF. The DNA for the CDR3 is TGCGCCAGCAGCTTGGTTCAGGCCGATGGCTACACCTTC.